Listed below are T cell receptor beta chains from one sample, sequenced in a study of CD8+CD57+ T cells in acquired aplastic anemia. TCRdb independently ran MiXCR on the reads; one entry per CDR3 protein. The profile shows hundreds of thousands of distinct CDR3 sequences, approximately 58% of them singletons. Sequencing was carried out using sorted CD4+, CD8+, or CD8+CD57+ T cells (not recorded which) from PBMCs. These TCRs come from a human donor with aplastic anemia. Both conserved end residues are part of each CDR3. The D gene is left open where the match is weak. Expanded clones get a size class; other rows say once, few or many, or leave the size out.

D gene	V gene	J gene	clone size	CDR3 protein	CDR3 DNA
TRBD1	TRBV10-3	TRBJ2-7	few	CAIKDRALYEQYF	TGTGCCATCAAAGACAGGGCCCTCTACGAGCAGTACTTC
NA	TRBV12-3/TRBV12-4	TRBJ2-5	few	CASSLSREQTQYF	TGTGCCAGCAGTTTGAGCAGGGAGCAAACCCAGTACTTC
NA	TRBV10-3	TRBJ1-2	few	CAISESMTGSANYGYTF	TGTGCCATCAGTGAGTCGATGACGGGAAGTGCTAACTATGGCTACACCTTC
TRBD1	TRBV4-2	TRBJ2-1	NA	CASSQEGTGNEQFF	TGTGCCAGCAGCCAAGAAGGGACAGGCAATGAGCAGTTCTTC
NA	TRBV7-9	TRBJ2-3	many	CASGRADTQYF	TGTGCCTCGGGGCGTGCAGATACGCAGTATTTT
TRBD1	TRBV7-9	TRBJ1-6	NA	CASSLRTGTDSPLHF	TGTGCCAGCAGCTTAAGGACAGGGACCGATTCACCCCTCCACTTT
TRBD1	TRBV20-1	TRBJ2-7	many	CSGTGGSYEQYF	TGCAGTGGGACAGGAGGATCCTACGAGCAGTACTTC
TRBD2	TRBV28	TRBJ2-1	NA	CASSPAGRLAGDNEQFF	TGTGCCAGCAGCCCCGCGGGGAGACTAGCGGGAGACAATGAGCAGTTCTTC
TRBD1	TRBV5-8	TRBJ2-7	many	CASSKKGTGISYEQYF	TGTGCCAGCAGCAAGAAAGGGACAGGGATTTCCTACGAGCAGTACTTC
TRBD1	TRBV6-1	TRBJ2-7	NA	CAIWDRVTYEQYF	TGTGCCATCTGGGACAGAGTGACTTACGAGCAGTACTTC
TRBD2	TRBV5-1	TRBJ2-2	once	CASSDLAVTGELFF	TGCGCCAGCAGCGATCTAGCGGTCACCGGGGAGCTGTTTTTT
NA	TRBV7-9	TRBJ2-7	many	CASSLGGHEQYF	TGTGCCAGCAGCTTAGGGGGCCACGAGCAGTACTTC
TRBD1	TRBV5-1	TRBJ1-6	many	CASSLAGTGYSPLHF	TGCGCCAGCAGCTTGGCCGGGACAGGGTATTCACCCCTCCACTTT
NA	TRBV14	TRBJ2-5	many	CASSQRDTQETQYF	TGTGCCAGCAGCCAAAGGGACACTCAAGAGACCCAGTACTTC
NA	TRBV24-1	TRBJ2-3	few	CATSDATSTDTQYF	TGTGCCACCAGTGATGCGACTAGCACAGATACGCAGTATTTT
NA	TRBV20-1	TRBJ2-7	many	CSARRSFALYEQYF	TGCAGTGCTAGAAGGAGTTTTGCTCTTTACGAGCAGTACTTC
NA	TRBV14	TRBJ1-1	many	CASSQDYRTTGNTEAFF	TGTGCCAGCAGCCAAGACTACCGGACGACAGGGAACACTGAAGCTTTCTTT
TRBD1	TRBV7-3	TRBJ2-7	many	CANETGGGEQYF	TGTGCCAACGAAACAGGGGGCGGCGAGCAGTACTTC
NA	TRBV19	TRBJ2-3	NA	CASIDRRGTDTQYF	TGTGCCAGTATAGACAGGAGAGGTACAGATACGCAGTATTTT
NA	TRBV29-1	TRBJ2-5	NA	CSVEFPSQTQYF	TGCAGCGTTGAGTTCCCGTCCCAGACCCAGTACTTC
NA	TRBV20-1	TRBJ1-2	NA	CSARGRGVDWGGYTF	TGCAGTGCTAGAGGCAGAGGGGTCGACTGGGGTGGCTACACCTTC
NA	TRBV9	TRBJ2-7	NA	CASSVAATGDYERYF	TGTGCCAGCAGCGTAGCGGCGACAGGGGACTACGAGCGGTACTTC
NA	TRBV2	TRBJ1-1	once	CASTAGTLNTEAFF	TGTGCCAGCACCGCCGGGACATTGAACACTGAAGCTTTCTTT
NA	TRBV24-1	TRBJ2-3	many	CATSDAGAQAQYF	TGTGCCACCAGTGATGCCGGCGCCCAGGCGCAGTATTTT
NA	TRBV7-9	TRBJ2-5	few	CASSLMGGAETQYF	TGTGCCAGCAGCTTAATGGGGGGCGCGGAGACCCAGTACTTC
NA	TRBV19	TRBJ1-5	NA	CASSVTGEVNQPQHF	TGTGCCAGTAGTGTTACGGGCGAGGTCAATCAGCCCCAGCATTTT
NA	TRBV27	TRBJ2-7	few	CASSLSRTYEQYF	TGTGCCAGCAGTTTATCCCGAACCTACGAGCAGTACTTC
TRBD2	TRBV20-1	TRBJ2-7	few	CSARDLAGGPFYEQYF	TGCAGTGCTAGAGATTTGGCGGGGGGGCCCTTTTACGAGCAGTACTTC
NA	TRBV18	TRBJ1-1	many	CASSSTVNTEAFF	TGTGCCAGCTCATCGACAGTGAACACTGAAGCTTTCTTT
NA	TRBV20-1	TRBJ2-7	once	CSAPRLGGEQYF	TGCAGTGCCCCGCGACTAGGTGGCGAGCAGTACTTC
NA	TRBV2	TRBJ2-5	NA	CASSFPGVGETQYF	TGTGCCAGCAGTTTCCCGGGGGTAGGAGAGACCCAGTACTTC
NA	TRBV7-9	TRBJ1-4	NA	CASSLVSDNEKLFF	TGTGCCAGCAGCTTAGTTTCCGATAATGAAAAACTGTTTTTT
NA	TRBV29-1	TRBJ2-5	NA	CSVARGGEETRYF	TGCAGCGTTGCCAGGGGCGGCGAAGAGACCCGGTACTTC
TRBD1	TRBV20-1	TRBJ2-1	many	CSARATGTDEQFF	TGCAGTGCTAGAGCGACAGGGACCGATGAGCAGTTCTTC
NA	TRBV24-1	TRBJ2-1	NA	CATSEDWGREEYNGQFF	TGTGCCACCAGTGAGGACTGGGGCAGGGAGGAGTACAATGGGCAGTTCTTC
TRBD2	TRBV25-1	TRBJ2-2	NA	CASSEYLAGADGELFF	TGTGCCAGCAGTGAATACCTAGCGGGAGCTGACGGGGAGCTGTTTTTT
TRBD2	TRBV9	TRBJ2-3	few	CASSLLSGPTDTQYF	TGTGCCAGCAGCCTCCTTAGCGGGCCCACAGATACGCAGTATTTT
NA	TRBV7-8	TRBJ1-2	few	CASSLGGVRDYTF	TGTGCCAGCAGCTTAGGGGGTGTCAGGGACTACACCTTC
NA	TRBV19	TRBJ1-1	many	CASDRGPEAFF	TGTGCCAGCGACCGGGGACCTGAAGCTTTCTTT
NA	TRBV10-1	TRBJ1-2	NA	CARPGIYGYTF	TGCGCCAGGCCAGGGATCTATGGCTACACCTTC
NA	TRBV29-1	TRBJ2-4	NA	CSVEDPLVGGANIQYF	TGCAGCGTTGAAGATCCCCTTGTGGGGGGAGCAAACATTCAGTACTTC